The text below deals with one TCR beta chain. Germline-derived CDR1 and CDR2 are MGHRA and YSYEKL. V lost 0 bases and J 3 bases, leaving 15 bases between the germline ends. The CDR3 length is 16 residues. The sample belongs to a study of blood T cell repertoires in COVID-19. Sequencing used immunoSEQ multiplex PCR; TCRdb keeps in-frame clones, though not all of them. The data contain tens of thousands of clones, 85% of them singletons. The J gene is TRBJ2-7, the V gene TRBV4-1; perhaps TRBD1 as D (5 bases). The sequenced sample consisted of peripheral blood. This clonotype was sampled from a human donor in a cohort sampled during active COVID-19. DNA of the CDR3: TGCGCCAGCAGCCAAGAAGGCACAGGAAAAGACTACGAGCAGTACTTC. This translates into CASSQEGTGKDYEQYF.